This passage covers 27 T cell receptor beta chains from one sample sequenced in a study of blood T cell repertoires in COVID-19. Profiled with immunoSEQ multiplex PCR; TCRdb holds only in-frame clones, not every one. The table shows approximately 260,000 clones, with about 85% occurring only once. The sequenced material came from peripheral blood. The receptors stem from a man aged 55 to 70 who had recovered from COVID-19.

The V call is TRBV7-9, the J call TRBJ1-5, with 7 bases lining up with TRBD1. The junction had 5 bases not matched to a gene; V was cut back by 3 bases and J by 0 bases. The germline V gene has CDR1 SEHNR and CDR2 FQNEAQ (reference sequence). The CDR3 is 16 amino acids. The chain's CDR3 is CASSFRQGRSNQPQHF. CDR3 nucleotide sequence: TGTGCCAGCAGCTTTAGACAGGGTCGTAGCAATCAGCCCCAGCATTTT. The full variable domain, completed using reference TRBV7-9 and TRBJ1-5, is DTGVSQNPRHKITKRGQNVTFRCDPISEHNRLYWYRQTLGQGPEFLTYFQNEAQLEKSRLLSDRFSAERPKGSFSTLEIQRTEQGDSAMYLCASSFRQGRSNQPQHFGDGTRLSIL.

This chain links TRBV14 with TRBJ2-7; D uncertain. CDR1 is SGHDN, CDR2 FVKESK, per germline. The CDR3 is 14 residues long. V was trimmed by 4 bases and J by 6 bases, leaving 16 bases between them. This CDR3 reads CASSPVPDFSEQYV. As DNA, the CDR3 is TGTGCCAGCAGCCCGGTCCCTGACTTCTCCGAGCAGTACGTC.

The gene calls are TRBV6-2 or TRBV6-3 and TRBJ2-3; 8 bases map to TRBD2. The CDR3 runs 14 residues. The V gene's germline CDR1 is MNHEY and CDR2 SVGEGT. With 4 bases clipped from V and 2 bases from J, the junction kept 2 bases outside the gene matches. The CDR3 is CASSFGGVTDTQYF. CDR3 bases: TGTGCCAGCAGTTTCGGGGGGGTCACAGATACGCAGTATTTT.

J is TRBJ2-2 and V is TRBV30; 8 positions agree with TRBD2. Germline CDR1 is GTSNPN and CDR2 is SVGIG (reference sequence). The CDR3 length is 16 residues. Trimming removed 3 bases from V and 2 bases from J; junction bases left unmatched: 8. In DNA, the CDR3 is TGTGCCTGGAGCCACCTACTAGCGGAAAACACCGGGGAGCTGTTTTTT. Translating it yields CAWSHLLAENTGELFF.

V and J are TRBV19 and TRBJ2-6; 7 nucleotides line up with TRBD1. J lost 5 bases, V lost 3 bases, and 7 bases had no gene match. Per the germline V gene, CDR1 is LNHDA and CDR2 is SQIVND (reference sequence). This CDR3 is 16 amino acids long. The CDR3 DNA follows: TGTGCCAGTAGTATTCAACAGGGGCTCAGGGCCAACGTCCTGACTTTC. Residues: CASSIQQGLRANVLTF.

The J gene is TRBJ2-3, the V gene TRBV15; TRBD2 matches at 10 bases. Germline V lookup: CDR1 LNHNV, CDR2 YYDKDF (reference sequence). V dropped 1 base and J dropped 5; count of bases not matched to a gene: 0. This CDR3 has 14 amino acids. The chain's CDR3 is CATSRGTSGDTQYF. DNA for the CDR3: TGTGCCACCAGCAGAGGGACTAGCGGAGATACGCAGTATTTT.

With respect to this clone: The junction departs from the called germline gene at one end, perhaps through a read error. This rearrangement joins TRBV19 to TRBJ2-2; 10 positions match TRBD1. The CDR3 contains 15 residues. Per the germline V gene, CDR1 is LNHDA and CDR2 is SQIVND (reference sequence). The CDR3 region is CATSVGTGVGGELFF. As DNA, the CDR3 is TGTGCCACTAGTGTCGGGACAGGGGTTGGCGGGGAGCTGTTTTTT. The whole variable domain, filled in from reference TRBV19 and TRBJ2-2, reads DGGITQSPKYLFRKEGQNVTLSCEQNLNHDAMYWYRQDPGQGLRLIYYSQIVNDFQKGDIAEGYSVSREKKESFPLTVTSAQKNPTAFYLCATSVGTGVGGELFFGEGSRLTVL.

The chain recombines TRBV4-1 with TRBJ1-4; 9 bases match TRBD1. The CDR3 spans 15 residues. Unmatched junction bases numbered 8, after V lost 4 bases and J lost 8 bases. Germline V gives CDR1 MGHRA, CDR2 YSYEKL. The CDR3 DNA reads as TGCGCCAGCAGCCCACCCTACAGGGGGCGGGAAAAACTGTTTTTT. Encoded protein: CASSPPYRGREKLFF.

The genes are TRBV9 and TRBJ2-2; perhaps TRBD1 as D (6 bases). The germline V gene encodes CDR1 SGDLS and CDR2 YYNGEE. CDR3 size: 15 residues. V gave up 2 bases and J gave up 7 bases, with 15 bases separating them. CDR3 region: CASSVSPGAGGELFF. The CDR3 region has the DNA TGTGCCAGCAGCGTCAGCCCAGGGGCAGGCGGGGAGCTGTTTTTT.

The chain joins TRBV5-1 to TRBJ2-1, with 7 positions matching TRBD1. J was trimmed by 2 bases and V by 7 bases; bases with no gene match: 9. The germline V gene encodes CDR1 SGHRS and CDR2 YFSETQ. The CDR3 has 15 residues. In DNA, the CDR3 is TGCGCCAGCTCCGAACAGGGACAGCCCTACAATGAGCAGTTCTTC. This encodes CASSEQGQPYNEQFF.

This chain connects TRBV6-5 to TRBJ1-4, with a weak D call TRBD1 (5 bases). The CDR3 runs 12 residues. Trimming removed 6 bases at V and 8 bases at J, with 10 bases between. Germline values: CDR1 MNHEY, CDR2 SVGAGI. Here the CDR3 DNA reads TGTGCCAGCAGGGGGGGTGTGGAAAAACTGTTTTTT. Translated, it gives CASRGGVEKLFF.

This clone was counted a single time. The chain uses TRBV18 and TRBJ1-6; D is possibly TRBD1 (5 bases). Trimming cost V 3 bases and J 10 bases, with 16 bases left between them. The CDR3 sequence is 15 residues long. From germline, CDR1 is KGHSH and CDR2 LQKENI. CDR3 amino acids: CASSPLQGSESPLHF. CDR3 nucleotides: TGTGCCAGCTCACCTCTTCAGGGTTCTGAATCACCCCTCCACTTT.

The chain's CDR3 is CATLGLAGGLPIGDTQYF. CDR3 nucleotide sequence: TGTGCCACCCTAGGACTAGCGGGGGGCCTGCCGATCGGGGATACGCAGTATTTT. The chain has TRBV10-3 and TRBJ2-3; TRBD2 matches at 14 bases. Trimming removed 10 bases from V and 6 bases from J; junction bases left unmatched: 18. Per germline, CDR1 ENHRY and CDR2 SYGVKD. The CDR3 consists of 18 residues.

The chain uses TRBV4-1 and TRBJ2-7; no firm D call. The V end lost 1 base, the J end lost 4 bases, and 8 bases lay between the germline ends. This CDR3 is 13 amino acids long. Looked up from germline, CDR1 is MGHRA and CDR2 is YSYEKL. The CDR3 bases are TGCGCCAGCAGCCAAGGTGCAGGATACGAGCAGTACTTC. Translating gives CASSQGAGYEQYF.

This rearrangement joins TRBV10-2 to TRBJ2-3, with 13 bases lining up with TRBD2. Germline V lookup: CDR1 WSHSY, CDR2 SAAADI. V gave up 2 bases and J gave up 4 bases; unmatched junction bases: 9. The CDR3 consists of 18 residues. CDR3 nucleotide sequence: TGCGCCAGCAGTGAGCCATTGACTAGCGGGGGGATCTCAGATACGCAGTATTTT. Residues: CASSEPLTSGGISDTQYF.

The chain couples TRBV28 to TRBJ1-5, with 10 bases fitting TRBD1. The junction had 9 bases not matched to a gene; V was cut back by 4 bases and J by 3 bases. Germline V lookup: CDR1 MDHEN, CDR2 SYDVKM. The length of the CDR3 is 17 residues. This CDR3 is CASSSGQGVVPNQPQHF. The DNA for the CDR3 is TGTGCCAGCAGTTCCGGACAGGGGGTTGTCCCCAATCAGCCCCAGCATTTT. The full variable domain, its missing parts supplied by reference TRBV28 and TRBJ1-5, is DVKVTQSSRYLVKRTGEKVFLECVQDMDHENMFWYRQDPGLGLRLIYFSYDVKMKEKGDIPEGYSVSREKKERFSLILESASTNQTSMYLCASSSGQGVVPNQPQHFGDGTRLSIL.

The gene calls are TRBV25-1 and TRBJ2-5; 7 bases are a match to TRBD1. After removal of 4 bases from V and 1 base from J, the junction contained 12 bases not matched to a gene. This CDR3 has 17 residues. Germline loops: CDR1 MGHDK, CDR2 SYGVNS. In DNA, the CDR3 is TGTGCCAGCAGTGGCAACAGGGGCCCTACGATCCAAGAGACCCAGTACTTC. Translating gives CASSGNRGPTIQETQYF.

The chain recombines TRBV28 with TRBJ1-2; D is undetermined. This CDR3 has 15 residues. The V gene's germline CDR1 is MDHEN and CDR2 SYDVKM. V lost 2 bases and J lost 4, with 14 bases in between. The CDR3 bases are TGTGCCAGCAGTTTACTGATCGGAGAGCGCTATGGCTACACCTTC. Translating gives CASSLLIGERYGYTF.

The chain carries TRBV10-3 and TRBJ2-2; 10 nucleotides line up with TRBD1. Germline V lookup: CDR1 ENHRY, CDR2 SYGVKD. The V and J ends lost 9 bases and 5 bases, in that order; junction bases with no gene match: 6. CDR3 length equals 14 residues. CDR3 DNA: TGTGCCATACCGGGACAGGGGAGGACCGGGGAGCTGTTTTTT. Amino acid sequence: CAIPGQGRTGELFF.

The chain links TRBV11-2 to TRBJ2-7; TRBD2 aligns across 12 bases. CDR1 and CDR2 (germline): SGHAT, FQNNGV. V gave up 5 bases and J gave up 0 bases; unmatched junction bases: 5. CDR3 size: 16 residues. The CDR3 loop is CASSATSGGPSYEQYF. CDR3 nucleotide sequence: TGTGCCAGCAGCGCGACTAGCGGGGGACCCTCCTACGAGCAGTACTTC.

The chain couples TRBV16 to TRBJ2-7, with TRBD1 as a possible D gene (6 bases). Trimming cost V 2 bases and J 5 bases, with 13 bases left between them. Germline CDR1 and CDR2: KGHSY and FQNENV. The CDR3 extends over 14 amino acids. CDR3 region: CASSQGAYRDEQYF. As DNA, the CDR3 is TGTGCCAGCAGCCAAGGGGCCTACAGGGACGAGCAGTACTTC.

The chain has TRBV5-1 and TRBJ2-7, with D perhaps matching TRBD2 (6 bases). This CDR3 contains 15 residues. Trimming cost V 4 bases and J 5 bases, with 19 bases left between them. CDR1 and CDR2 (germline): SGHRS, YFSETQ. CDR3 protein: CASSTSGTFSDEQYF. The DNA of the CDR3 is TGCGCCAGCAGCACCTCCGGGACTTTCTCGGACGAGCAGTACTTC.

CDR3: CASSLENTGLTGELFF. The CDR3 coding sequence is TGTGCCAGCAGCCTAGAAAACACAGGGCTCACCGGGGAGCTGTTTTTT. V gene TRBV5-4 combines with J gene TRBJ2-2; D may be TRBD1 (6 bases). This CDR3 has 16 amino acids. Germline values: CDR1 SGHNT, CDR2 YYREEE (reference sequence). Trimming stripped 4 bases from V and 4 bases from J, with 17 bases between.

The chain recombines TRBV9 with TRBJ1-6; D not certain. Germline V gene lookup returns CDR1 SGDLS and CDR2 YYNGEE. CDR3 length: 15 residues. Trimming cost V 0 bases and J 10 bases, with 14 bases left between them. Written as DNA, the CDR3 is TGTGCCAGCAGCGTAGGCGGGTTGGGGAACTCACCCCTCCACTTT. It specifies CASSVGGLGNSPLHF.

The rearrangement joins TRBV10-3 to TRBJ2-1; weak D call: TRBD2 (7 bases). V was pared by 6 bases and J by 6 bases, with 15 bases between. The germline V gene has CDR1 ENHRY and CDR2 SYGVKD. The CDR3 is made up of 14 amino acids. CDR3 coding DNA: TGTGCCATCAGCCGCCGGGGGGCTGGCAATGAGCAGTTCTTC. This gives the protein CAISRRGAGNEQFF.

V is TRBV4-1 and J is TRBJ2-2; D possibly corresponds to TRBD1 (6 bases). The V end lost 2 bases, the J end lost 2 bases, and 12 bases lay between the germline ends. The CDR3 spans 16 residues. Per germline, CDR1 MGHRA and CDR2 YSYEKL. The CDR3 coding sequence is TGCGCCAGCAGCCAACTTCCACAGGGAAACACCGGGGAGCTGTTTTTT. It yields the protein CASSQLPQGNTGELFF.

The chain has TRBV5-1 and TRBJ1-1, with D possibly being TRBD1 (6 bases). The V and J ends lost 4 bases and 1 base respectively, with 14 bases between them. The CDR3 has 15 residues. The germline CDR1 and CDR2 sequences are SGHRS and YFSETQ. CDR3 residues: CASSPDSRTNTEAFF. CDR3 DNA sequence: TGCGCCAGCAGCCCGGACAGTAGAACGAACACTGAAGCTTTCTTT. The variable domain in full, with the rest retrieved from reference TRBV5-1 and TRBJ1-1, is KAGVTQTPRYLIKTRGQQVTLSCSPISGHRSVSWYQQTPGQGLQFLFEYFSETQRNKGNFPGRFSGRQFSNSRSEMNVSTLELGDSALYLCASSPDSRTNTEAFFGQGTRLTVV.